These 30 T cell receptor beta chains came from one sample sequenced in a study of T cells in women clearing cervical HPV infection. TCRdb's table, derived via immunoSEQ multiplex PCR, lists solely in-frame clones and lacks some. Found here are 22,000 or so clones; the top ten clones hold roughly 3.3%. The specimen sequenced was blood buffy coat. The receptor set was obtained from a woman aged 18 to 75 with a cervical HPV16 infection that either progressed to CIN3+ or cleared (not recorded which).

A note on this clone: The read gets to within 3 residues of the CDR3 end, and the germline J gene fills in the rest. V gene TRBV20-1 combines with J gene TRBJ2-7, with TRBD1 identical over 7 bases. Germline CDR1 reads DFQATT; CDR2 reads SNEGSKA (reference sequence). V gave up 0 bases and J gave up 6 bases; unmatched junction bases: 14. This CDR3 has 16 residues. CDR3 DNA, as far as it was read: TGCAGTGCTAGAGAGGGACCGGGACAGTCTGGGCTCGAG. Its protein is CSAREGPGQSGLE. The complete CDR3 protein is CSAREGPGQSGLEQYF.

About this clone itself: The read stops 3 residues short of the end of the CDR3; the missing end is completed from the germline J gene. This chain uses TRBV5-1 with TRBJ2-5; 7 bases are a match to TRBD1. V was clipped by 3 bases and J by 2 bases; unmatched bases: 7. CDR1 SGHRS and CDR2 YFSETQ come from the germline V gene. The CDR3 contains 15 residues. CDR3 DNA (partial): TGCGCCAGCAGCTCGACAGGGATATGGCAAGAGACC. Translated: CASSSTGIWQET. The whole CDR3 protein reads CASSSTGIWQETQYF.

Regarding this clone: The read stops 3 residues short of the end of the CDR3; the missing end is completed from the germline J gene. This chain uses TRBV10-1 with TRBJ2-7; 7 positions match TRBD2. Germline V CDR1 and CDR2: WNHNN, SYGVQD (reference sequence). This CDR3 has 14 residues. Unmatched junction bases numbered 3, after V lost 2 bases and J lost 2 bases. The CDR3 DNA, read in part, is TGCGCCAGCAGTGAGAGTGCGGGAGCCTACGAG. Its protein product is CASSESAGAYE. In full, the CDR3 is CASSESAGAYEQYF.

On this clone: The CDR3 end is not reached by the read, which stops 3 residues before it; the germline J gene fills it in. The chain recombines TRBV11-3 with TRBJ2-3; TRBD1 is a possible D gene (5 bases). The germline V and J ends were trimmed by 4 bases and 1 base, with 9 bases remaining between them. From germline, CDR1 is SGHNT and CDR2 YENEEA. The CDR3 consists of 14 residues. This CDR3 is CASSSAQGTDTQYF. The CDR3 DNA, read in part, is TGTGCCAGCAGCTCGGCACAGGGCACAGATACG.

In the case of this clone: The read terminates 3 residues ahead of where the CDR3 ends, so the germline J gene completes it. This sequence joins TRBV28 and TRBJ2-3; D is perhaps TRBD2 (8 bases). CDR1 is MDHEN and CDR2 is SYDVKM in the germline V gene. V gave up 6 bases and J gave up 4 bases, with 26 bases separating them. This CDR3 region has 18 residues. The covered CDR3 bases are TGTGCCAGCAGCACACCGATTCAAACGGGAGGGGGCGCAGATACG. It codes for CASSTPIQTGGGADT. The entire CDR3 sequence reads CASSTPIQTGGGADTQYF.

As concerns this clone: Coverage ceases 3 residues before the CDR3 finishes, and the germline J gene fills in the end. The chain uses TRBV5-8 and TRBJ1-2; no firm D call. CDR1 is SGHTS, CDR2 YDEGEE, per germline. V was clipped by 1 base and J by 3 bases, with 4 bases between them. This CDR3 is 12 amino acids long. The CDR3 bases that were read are TGTGCCAGCAGCTTGCGGGACTATGGC. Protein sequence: CASSLRDYG. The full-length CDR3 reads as CASSLRDYGYTF.

The CDR3 bases that were read are TGTGCCTGGAGTTCGAACAGGGGAAACTATGGC. As protein: CAWSSNRGNYG. The CDR3 as a whole reads CAWSSNRGNYGYTF. The chain couples TRBV30 to TRBJ1-2; 7 bases fit TRBD1. With the read ending 3 residues before the CDR3 end, the germline J gene is used to fill in that end. Germline V gene data show CDR1 as GTSNPN and CDR2 as SVGIG (reference sequence). This CDR3 spans 14 amino acids. The junction had 5 bases not matched to a gene; V was cut back by 2 bases and J by 2 bases.

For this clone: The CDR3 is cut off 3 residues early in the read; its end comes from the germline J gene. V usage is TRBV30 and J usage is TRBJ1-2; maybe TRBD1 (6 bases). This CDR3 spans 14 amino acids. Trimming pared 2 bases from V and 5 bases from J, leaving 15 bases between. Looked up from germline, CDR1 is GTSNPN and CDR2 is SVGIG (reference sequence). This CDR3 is CAWSQEGGKYGYTF. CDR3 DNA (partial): TGTGCCTGGAGTCAGGAGGGGGGGAAGTATGGC.

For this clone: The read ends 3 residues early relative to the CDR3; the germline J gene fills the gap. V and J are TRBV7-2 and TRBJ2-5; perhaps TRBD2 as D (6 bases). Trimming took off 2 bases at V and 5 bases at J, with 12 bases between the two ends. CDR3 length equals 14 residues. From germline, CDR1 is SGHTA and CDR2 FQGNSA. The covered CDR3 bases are TGTGCCAGCAGCTTACGGGCAGGGAGGGAGACC. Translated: CASSLRAGRET. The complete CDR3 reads CASSLRAGRETQYF.

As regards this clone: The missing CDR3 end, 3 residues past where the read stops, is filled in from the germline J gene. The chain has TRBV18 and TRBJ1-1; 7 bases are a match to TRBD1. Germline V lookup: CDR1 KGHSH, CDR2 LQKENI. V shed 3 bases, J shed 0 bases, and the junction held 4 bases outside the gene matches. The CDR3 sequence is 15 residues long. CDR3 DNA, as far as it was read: TGTGCCAGCTCACCTGGACAGGTCTTGAACACTGAA. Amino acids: CASSPGQVLNTE. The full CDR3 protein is CASSPGQVLNTEAFF.

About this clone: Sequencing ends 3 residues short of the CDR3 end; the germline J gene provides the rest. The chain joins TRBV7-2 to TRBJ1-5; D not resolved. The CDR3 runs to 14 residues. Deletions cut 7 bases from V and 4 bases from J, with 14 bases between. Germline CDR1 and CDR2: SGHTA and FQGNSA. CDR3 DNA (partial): TGTGCCAGCACTTTAGTCGGAGGGAATCAGCCC. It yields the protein CASTLVGGNQP. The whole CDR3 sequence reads CASTLVGGNQPQHF. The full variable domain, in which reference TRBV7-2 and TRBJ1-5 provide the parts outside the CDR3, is GAGVSQSPSNKVTEKGKDVELRCDPISGHTALYWYRQSLGQGLEFLIYFQGNSAPDKSGLPSDRFSAERTGGSVSTLTIQRTQQEDSAVYLCASTLVGGNQPQHFGDGTRLSIL.

The CDR3 loop is CASSLISGGTYEQYF. The sequenced CDR3 bases are TGTGCCAGCAGCTTGATCAGCGGGGGAACCTACGAG. This rearrangement joins TRBV5-6 to TRBJ2-7; TRBD2 agrees at 8 bases. The read comes to an end 3 residues before the CDR3 does, leaving the germline J gene to fill in the end. V lost 1 base and J lost 2; bases outside the gene matches: 5. Germline CDR1 and CDR2: SGHDT and YYEEEE. This CDR3 is 15 amino acids long.

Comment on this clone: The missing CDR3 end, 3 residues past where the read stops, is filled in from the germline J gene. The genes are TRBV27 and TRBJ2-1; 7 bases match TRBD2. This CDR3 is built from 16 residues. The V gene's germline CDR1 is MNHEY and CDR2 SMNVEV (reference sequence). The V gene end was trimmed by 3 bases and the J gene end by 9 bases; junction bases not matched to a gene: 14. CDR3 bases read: TGTGCCAGCAGTTTCCAGGCGGGAGCTACTTTGACTGAG. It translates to CASSFQAGATLTE. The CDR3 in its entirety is CASSFQAGATLTEQFF.

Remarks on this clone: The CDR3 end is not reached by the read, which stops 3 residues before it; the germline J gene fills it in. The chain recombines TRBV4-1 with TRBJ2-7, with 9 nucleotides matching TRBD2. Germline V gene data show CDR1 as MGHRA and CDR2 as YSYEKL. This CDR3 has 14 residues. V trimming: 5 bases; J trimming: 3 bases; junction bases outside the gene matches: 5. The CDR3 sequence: CASSINSGSYEQYF. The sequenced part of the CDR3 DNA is TGCGCCAGCAGCATTAATAGCGGGAGCTACGAG.

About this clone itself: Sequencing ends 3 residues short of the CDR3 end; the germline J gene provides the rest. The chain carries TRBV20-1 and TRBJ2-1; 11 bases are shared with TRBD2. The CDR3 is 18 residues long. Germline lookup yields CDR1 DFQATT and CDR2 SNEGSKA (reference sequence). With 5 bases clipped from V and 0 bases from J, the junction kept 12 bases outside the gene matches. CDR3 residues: CSAPPGTSGRSSYNEQFF. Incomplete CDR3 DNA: TGCAGTGCTCCACCCGGGACTAGCGGCCGCAGCTCCTACAATGAG.

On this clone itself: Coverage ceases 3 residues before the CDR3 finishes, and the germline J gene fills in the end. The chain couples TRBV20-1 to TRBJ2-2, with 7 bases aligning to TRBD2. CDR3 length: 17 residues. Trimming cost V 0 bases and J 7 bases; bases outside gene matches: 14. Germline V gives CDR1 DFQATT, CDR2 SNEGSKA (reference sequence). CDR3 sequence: CSARDRLAVPLGGELFF. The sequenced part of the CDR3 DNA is TGCAGTGCTAGAGATAGGCTAGCGGTCCCCCTGGGCGGGGAG.

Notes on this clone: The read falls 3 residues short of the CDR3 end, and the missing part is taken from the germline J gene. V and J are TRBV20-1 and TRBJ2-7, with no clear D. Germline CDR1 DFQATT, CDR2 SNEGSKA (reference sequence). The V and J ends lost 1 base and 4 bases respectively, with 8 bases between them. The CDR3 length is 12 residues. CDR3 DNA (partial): TGCAGTGCTAGAGCAAACTTTTACGAG. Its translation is CSARANFYE. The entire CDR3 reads CSARANFYEQYF.

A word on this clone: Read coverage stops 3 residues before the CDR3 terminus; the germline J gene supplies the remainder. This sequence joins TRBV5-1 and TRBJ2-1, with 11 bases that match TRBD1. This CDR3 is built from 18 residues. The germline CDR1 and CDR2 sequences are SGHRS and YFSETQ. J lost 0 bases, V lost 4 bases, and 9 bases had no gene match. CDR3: CASSPDRGLGSSYNEQFF. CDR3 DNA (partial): TGCGCCAGCAGCCCGGACAGGGGGCTAGGCAGCTCCTACAATGAG.

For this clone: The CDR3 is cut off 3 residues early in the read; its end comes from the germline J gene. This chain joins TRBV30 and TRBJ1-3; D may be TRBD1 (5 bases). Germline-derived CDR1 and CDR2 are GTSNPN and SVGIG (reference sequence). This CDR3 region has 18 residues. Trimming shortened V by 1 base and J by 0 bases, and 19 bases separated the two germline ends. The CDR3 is CAWSGQRSIFSSGNTIYF. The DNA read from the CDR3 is TGTGCCTGGAGTGGACAGCGCAGTATTTTCAGCTCTGGAAACACC.

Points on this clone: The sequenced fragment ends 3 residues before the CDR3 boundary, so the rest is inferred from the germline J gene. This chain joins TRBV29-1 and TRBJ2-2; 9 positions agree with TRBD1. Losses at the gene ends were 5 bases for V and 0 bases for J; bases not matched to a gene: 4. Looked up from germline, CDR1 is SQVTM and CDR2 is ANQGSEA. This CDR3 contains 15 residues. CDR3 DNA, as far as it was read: TGCAGCGTTTCACGACAGGGGGCGAACACCGGGGAG. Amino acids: CSVSRQGANTGE. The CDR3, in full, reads CSVSRQGANTGELFF.

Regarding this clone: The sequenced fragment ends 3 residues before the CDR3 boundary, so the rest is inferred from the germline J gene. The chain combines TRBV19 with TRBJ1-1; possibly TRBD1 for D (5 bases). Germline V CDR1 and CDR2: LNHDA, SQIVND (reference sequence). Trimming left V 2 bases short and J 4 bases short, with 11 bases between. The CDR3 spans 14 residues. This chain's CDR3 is CASSISEGATEAFF. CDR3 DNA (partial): TGTGCCAGTAGTATATCGGAAGGGGCCACTGAA.

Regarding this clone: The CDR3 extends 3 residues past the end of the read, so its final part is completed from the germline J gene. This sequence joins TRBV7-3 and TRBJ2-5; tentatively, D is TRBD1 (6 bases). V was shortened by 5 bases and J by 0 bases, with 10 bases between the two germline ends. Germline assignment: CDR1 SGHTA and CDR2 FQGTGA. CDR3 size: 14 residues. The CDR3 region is CASSPRGYQETQYF. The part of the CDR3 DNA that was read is TGTGCCAGCAGCCCTAGGGGGTACCAAGAGACC.

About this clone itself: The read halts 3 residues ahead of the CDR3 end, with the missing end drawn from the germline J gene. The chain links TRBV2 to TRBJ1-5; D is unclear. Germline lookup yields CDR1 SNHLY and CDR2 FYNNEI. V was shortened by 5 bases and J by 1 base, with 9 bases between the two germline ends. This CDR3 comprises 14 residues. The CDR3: CASSYSRSNQPQHF. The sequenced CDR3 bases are TGTGCCAGCAGTTATTCTCGGAGCAATCAGCCC.

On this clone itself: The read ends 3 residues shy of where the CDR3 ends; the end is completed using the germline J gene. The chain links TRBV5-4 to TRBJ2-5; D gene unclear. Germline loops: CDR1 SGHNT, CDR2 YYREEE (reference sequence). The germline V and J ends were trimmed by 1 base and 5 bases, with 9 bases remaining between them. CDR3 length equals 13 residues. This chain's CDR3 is CASSLIDSETQYF. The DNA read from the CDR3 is TGTGCCAGCAGCTTGATTGACTCGGAGACC.

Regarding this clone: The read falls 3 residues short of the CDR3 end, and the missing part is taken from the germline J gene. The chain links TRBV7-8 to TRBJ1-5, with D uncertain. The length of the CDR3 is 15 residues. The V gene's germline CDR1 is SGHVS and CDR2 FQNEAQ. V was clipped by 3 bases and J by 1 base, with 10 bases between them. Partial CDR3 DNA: TGTGCCAGCAGCTTCTATCCCCCGAGCAATCAGCCC. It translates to CASSFYPPSNQP. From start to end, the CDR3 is CASSFYPPSNQPQHF.

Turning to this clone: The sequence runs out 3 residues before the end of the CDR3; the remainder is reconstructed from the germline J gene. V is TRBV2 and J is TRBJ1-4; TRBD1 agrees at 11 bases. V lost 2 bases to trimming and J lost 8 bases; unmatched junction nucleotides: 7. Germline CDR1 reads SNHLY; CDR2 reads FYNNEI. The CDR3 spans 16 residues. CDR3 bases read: TGTGCCAGCAGTGAACCTTCCGGGACAGGGGGAGAAAAA. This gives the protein CASSEPSGTGGEK. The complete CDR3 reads CASSEPSGTGGEKLFF.

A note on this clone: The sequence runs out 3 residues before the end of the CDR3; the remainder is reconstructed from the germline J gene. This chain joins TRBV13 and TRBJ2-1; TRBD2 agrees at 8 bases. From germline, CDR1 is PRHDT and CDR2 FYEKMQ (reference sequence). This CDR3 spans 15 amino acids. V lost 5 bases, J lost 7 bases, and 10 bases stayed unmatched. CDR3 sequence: CASSLGGGRTNEQFF. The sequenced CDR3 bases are TGTGCCAGCAGCCTCGGGGGGGGTCGAACAAATGAG.

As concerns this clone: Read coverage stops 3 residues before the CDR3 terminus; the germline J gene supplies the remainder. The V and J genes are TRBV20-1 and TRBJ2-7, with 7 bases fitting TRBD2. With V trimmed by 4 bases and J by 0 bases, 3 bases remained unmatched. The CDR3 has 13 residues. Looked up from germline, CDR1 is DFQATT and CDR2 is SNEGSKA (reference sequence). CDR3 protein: CSAKGGSSYEQYF. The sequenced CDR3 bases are TGCAGTGCTAAAGGCGGGAGCTCCTACGAG.

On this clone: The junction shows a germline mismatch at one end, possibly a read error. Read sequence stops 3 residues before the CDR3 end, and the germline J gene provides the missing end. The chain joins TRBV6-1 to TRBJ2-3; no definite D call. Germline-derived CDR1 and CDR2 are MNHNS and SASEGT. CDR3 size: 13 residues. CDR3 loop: CASSEGYTDTQYF. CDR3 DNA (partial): TGTGCCAGCAGCGAAGGCTATACAGATACG.

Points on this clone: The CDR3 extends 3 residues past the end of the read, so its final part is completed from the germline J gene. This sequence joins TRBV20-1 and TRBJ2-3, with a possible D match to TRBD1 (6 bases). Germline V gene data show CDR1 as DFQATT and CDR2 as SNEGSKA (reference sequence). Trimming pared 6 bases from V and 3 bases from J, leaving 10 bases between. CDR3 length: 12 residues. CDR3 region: CSAPGQTDTQYF. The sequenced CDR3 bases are TGCAGTGCACCCGGACAGACAGATACG.